This is a list of T cell receptor beta chains from one sample in a study of cytomegalovirus exposure and HLA in healthy donors. The data were produced by immunoSEQ multiplex PCR, yet TCRdb's version contains in-frame clones alone and is incomplete. The data contain tens of thousands of clones, approximately 78% of them singletons. The source material was PBMCs. Receptor source: a male donor in good health and CMV-seropositive. CDR3s include the opening cysteine and the closing phenylalanine or tryptophan. Each record gives: J gene, D gene, V gene, clone size, CDR3 DNA, CDR3 protein. A D gene is named only where the DNA matches it firmly. Clone size is given for some rows only: seen once, a few or many times, or a class if the clone is expanded.

j_call: TRBJ2-7; d_call: .; v_call: TRBV28; clone_size: .; cdr3_nt: TGTGCCAGCAGCGGACTGTCAGATACCCACGAGCAGTACTTC; cdr3_aa: CASSGLSDTHEQYF
j_call: TRBJ1-5; d_call: .; v_call: TRBV28; clone_size: .; cdr3_nt: TGTGCCAGCTACCAGGGCAATCAGCCCCAGCATTTT; cdr3_aa: CASYQGNQPQHF
j_call: TRBJ2-7; d_call: TRBD2; v_call: TRBV2; clone_size: .; cdr3_nt: TGTGCCAGCAGTGACCAGCTAGCGGGATGGGGTGAGCAGTACTTC; cdr3_aa: CASSDQLAGWGEQYF
j_call: TRBJ2-7; d_call: .; v_call: TRBV4-2; clone_size: .; cdr3_nt: TGTGCCAGCAGCCAAGCCCTGGGAGAACCTACCTACGAGCAGTACTTC; cdr3_aa: CASSQALGEPTYEQYF
j_call: TRBJ2-7; d_call: .; v_call: TRBV11-2; clone_size: .; cdr3_nt: TGTGCCAGCAGCCTAGGAGGCGGCAGTTGGGACGAGCAGTACTTC; cdr3_aa: CASSLGGGSWDEQYF
j_call: TRBJ2-5; d_call: TRBD2; v_call: TRBV5-6; clone_size: .; cdr3_nt: TGTGCCAGCAGCTTGTTCGGGCGGGAGTTGGAGACCCAGTACTTC; cdr3_aa: CASSLFGRELETQYF
j_call: TRBJ1-5; d_call: .; v_call: TRBV19; clone_size: .; cdr3_nt: TGTGCCAGTATTGAGACAGGAGGTACGGAGCCCCAGCATTTT; cdr3_aa: CASIETGGTEPQHF
j_call: TRBJ2-6; d_call: .; v_call: TRBV9; clone_size: .; cdr3_nt: TGTGCCAGCAGCTCAAATTCTGGGGCCAACGTCCTGACTTTC; cdr3_aa: CASSSNSGANVLTF
j_call: TRBJ2-5; d_call: .; v_call: TRBV20-1; clone_size: .; cdr3_nt: TGCAGTGCTAGGCTGGGAGCCCAGTACTTC; cdr3_aa: CSARLGAQYF
j_call: TRBJ2-5; d_call: .; v_call: TRBV5-1; clone_size: .; cdr3_nt: TGCGCCAGCAGCTTGTCCCCCCGTTATGAGACCCAGTACTTC; cdr3_aa: CASSLSPRYETQYF
j_call: TRBJ1-1; d_call: .; v_call: TRBV29-1; clone_size: .; cdr3_nt: TGCAGCGTATCCAGGGTCCCGAACACTGAAGCTTTCTTT; cdr3_aa: CSVSRVPNTEAFF
j_call: TRBJ2-1; d_call: .; v_call: TRBV28; clone_size: .; cdr3_nt: TGTGCCACCCGAACTCCATCGAATGAGCAGTTCTTC; cdr3_aa: CATRTPSNEQFF
j_call: TRBJ2-6; d_call: TRBD1; v_call: TRBV18; clone_size: .; cdr3_nt: TGTGCCAGCTCACCGGGACAGCTCAGTCTGGGGGCCAACGTCCTGACTTTC; cdr3_aa: CASSPGQLSLGANVLTF
j_call: TRBJ1-2; d_call: .; v_call: TRBV6-5; clone_size: .; cdr3_nt: TGTGCCAGCAGTTACTCCCCTACCGAAGCCCACTATGGCTACACCTTC; cdr3_aa: CASSYSPTEAHYGYTF
j_call: TRBJ1-2; d_call: .; v_call: TRBV5-1; clone_size: few; cdr3_nt: TGCGCCAGCAGCTTGGGGGAGACCTATGGCTACACCTTC; cdr3_aa: CASSLGETYGYTF
j_call: TRBJ2-1; d_call: TRBD1; v_call: TRBV12-5; clone_size: .; cdr3_nt: TGTGCTAGTGGTTTGGAGACAGGGGGTGACAATGAGCAGTTCTTC; cdr3_aa: CASGLETGGDNEQFF
j_call: TRBJ2-7; d_call: TRBD1; v_call: TRBV10-3; clone_size: .; cdr3_nt: TGTGCCATACTCCGGGCGGGACAGGGGAGCAGGTTTGCGTCCTACGAGCAGTACTTC; cdr3_aa: CAILRAGQGSRFASYEQYF
j_call: TRBJ2-1; d_call: TRBD2; v_call: TRBV11-2; clone_size: .; cdr3_nt: TGTGCCAGCAGCTTAGATCTTCTAGCGGGAGGGATTAATGAGCAGTTCTTC; cdr3_aa: CASSLDLLAGGINEQFF
j_call: TRBJ2-2; d_call: TRBD2; v_call: TRBV7-3; clone_size: .; cdr3_nt: TGTGCCAGCAGCTTAAGGGGAGCTAGCGGGTCGAACACCGGGGAGCTGTTTTTT; cdr3_aa: CASSLRGASGSNTGELFF
j_call: TRBJ1-1; d_call: TRBD1; v_call: TRBV28; clone_size: .; cdr3_nt: TGTGCCAGCAGTTGGGGGACAGCGATCACTGAAGCTTTCTTT; cdr3_aa: CASSWGTAITEAFF
j_call: TRBJ2-7; d_call: TRBD1; v_call: TRBV7-2; clone_size: .; cdr3_nt: TGTGCCAGCAGCTTATATAAGGGGGCGGACTCCTACGAGCAGTACTTC; cdr3_aa: CASSLYKGADSYEQYF
j_call: TRBJ2-1; d_call: TRBD2; v_call: TRBV10-3; clone_size: once; cdr3_nt: TGTGCCATCAGATCCGGGAGGGTCGCTGAGCAGTTCTTC; cdr3_aa: CAIRSGRVAEQFF
j_call: TRBJ2-7; d_call: TRBD2; v_call: TRBV10-2; clone_size: .; cdr3_nt: TGCGCCAGCAGAGATAGCGGGGGTAGACACTACGAGCAGTACTTC; cdr3_aa: CASRDSGGRHYEQYF
j_call: TRBJ1-3; d_call: .; v_call: TRBV30; clone_size: .; cdr3_nt: TGTGCCTGGACGACCGGCAGGGAATCTGGAAACACCATATATTTT; cdr3_aa: CAWTTGRESGNTIYF
j_call: TRBJ2-7; d_call: TRBD2; v_call: TRBV28; clone_size: .; cdr3_nt: TGTGCCAGCAGGGCTAGCGGGACCTACGAGCAGTACTTC; cdr3_aa: CASRASGTYEQYF
j_call: TRBJ2-2; d_call: TRBD1; v_call: TRBV6-4; clone_size: .; cdr3_nt: TGTGCCAGCAGCTCAGGGGGCTCGGGGGAGCTGTTTTTT; cdr3_aa: CASSSGGSGELFF
j_call: TRBJ2-3; d_call: .; v_call: TRBV5-1; clone_size: .; cdr3_nt: TGCGCCAGCAGCGTCGTTAGAGCGAGCACAGATACGCAGTATTTT; cdr3_aa: CASSVVRASTDTQYF
j_call: TRBJ2-1; d_call: TRBD2; v_call: TRBV7-2; clone_size: .; cdr3_nt: TGTGCCAGCAGCTCCGACCCTACTAGCGGGAGAAAGTTCTTC; cdr3_aa: CASSSDPTSGRKFF
j_call: TRBJ2-2; d_call: TRBD1; v_call: TRBV7-3; clone_size: .; cdr3_nt: TGTGCCAGCAGCCCCGGGACAGCTACCGGGGAGCTGTTTTTT; cdr3_aa: CASSPGTATGELFF
j_call: TRBJ2-1; d_call: TRBD1; v_call: TRBV9; clone_size: .; cdr3_nt: TGTGCCAGCAGCGCAGGACAGGGTAGCTACAATGAGCAGTTCTTC; cdr3_aa: CASSAGQGSYNEQFF
j_call: TRBJ1-1; d_call: .; v_call: TRBV6-1; clone_size: .; cdr3_nt: TGTGCCAGCAGTGACCCCGATAGGAACACTGAAGCTTTCTTT; cdr3_aa: CASSDPDRNTEAFF
j_call: TRBJ1-1; d_call: .; v_call: TRBV7-2; clone_size: .; cdr3_nt: TGTGCCAGCAGCCCTACCGGGGCAGGGACTCGGACTGAAGCTTTCTTT; cdr3_aa: CASSPTGAGTRTEAFF
j_call: TRBJ2-5; d_call: .; v_call: TRBV25-1; clone_size: .; cdr3_nt: TGTGCCAGCAGTGACATATTAGGACAATATCAAGAGACCCAGTACTTC; cdr3_aa: CASSDILGQYQETQYF
j_call: TRBJ2-7; d_call: .; v_call: TRBV2; clone_size: .; cdr3_nt: TGTGCCAGCAGTGTAGTATCCTACGAGCAGTACTTC; cdr3_aa: CASSVVSYEQYF
j_call: TRBJ2-7; d_call: TRBD1; v_call: TRBV5-1; clone_size: once; cdr3_nt: TGCGCCAGCAGCAACACCGGGACAGCCGAGCAGTACTTC; cdr3_aa: CASSNTGTAEQYF
j_call: TRBJ1-4; d_call: .; v_call: TRBV16; clone_size: few; cdr3_nt: TGTGCCAGCAGCCAATTAGGCGGGAGAGAAAAACTGTTTTTT; cdr3_aa: CASSQLGGREKLFF
j_call: TRBJ1-2; d_call: .; v_call: TRBV10-3; clone_size: .; cdr3_nt: TGTGCCATCACCGAAAATCGGTTTGGCTACACCTTC; cdr3_aa: CAITENRFGYTF
j_call: TRBJ1-2; d_call: .; v_call: TRBV19; clone_size: .; cdr3_nt: TGTGCCAGTACCCCTGATGGGAGCTATGGCTACACCTTC; cdr3_aa: CASTPDGSYGYTF
j_call: TRBJ2-4; d_call: TRBD1; v_call: TRBV27; clone_size: once; cdr3_nt: TGTGCCAGCAGTCTCGGACAGGGACCCCAGTACTTC; cdr3_aa: CASSLGQGPQYF
j_call: TRBJ1-4; d_call: .; v_call: TRBV7-9; clone_size: .; cdr3_nt: TGTGCCAGCAGCTTAGATCGGGGGGAAAAACTGTTTTTT; cdr3_aa: CASSLDRGEKLFF
j_call: TRBJ1-1; d_call: TRBD1; v_call: TRBV19; clone_size: .; cdr3_nt: TGTGCCAGTAGTAACGCAGGGGGCGTCACTGAAGCTTTCTTT; cdr3_aa: CASSNAGGVTEAFF
j_call: TRBJ1-1; d_call: .; v_call: TRBV7-2; clone_size: .; cdr3_nt: TGTGCCAGCAGCTTACTGCCTCTTGGACATGGGAACACTGAAGCTTTCTTT; cdr3_aa: CASSLLPLGHGNTEAFF
j_call: TRBJ1-1; d_call: TRBD1; v_call: TRBV7-6; clone_size: .; cdr3_nt: TGTGCCAGCAGCGACCCGACAGGGCGAGTCACTGAAGCTTTCTTT; cdr3_aa: CASSDPTGRVTEAFF
j_call: TRBJ2-1; d_call: TRBD1; v_call: TRBV4-2; clone_size: .; cdr3_nt: TGTGCCAGCAGCCAAGAAGGGACAGGAGCCTACAATGAGCAGTTCTTC; cdr3_aa: CASSQEGTGAYNEQFF
j_call: TRBJ2-3; d_call: .; v_call: TRBV10-3; clone_size: .; cdr3_nt: TGTGCCATCAGTGAGTCGCAGGGAAGCACAGATACGCAGTATTTT; cdr3_aa: CAISESQGSTDTQYF
j_call: TRBJ2-5; d_call: .; v_call: TRBV9; clone_size: .; cdr3_nt: TGTGCCAGCAGCCTCCCTCACGGCCAGGCGTACCAAGAGACCCAGTACTTC; cdr3_aa: CASSLPHGQAYQETQYF
j_call: TRBJ2-2; d_call: .; v_call: TRBV25-1; clone_size: .; cdr3_nt: TGTGCCAGCACCAGAGGGGGTGACACCGGGGAGCTGTTTTTT; cdr3_aa: CASTRGGDTGELFF
j_call: TRBJ2-5; d_call: .; v_call: TRBV7-2; clone_size: .; cdr3_nt: TGTGCCAGCAGCCCGAGGGTCCGAGAGACCCAGTACTTC; cdr3_aa: CASSPRVRETQYF
j_call: TRBJ1-2; d_call: .; v_call: TRBV6-6; clone_size: few; cdr3_nt: TGTGCCAGCAGAAGCCATAAGGGGGAGAGGTATGGCTACACCTTC; cdr3_aa: CASRSHKGERYGYTF
j_call: TRBJ2-1; d_call: TRBD1; v_call: TRBV5-1; clone_size: .; cdr3_nt: TGCGCCAGCAGCTCAACCGGGACAGGGGGCAATGAGCAGTTCTTC; cdr3_aa: CASSSTGTGGNEQFF